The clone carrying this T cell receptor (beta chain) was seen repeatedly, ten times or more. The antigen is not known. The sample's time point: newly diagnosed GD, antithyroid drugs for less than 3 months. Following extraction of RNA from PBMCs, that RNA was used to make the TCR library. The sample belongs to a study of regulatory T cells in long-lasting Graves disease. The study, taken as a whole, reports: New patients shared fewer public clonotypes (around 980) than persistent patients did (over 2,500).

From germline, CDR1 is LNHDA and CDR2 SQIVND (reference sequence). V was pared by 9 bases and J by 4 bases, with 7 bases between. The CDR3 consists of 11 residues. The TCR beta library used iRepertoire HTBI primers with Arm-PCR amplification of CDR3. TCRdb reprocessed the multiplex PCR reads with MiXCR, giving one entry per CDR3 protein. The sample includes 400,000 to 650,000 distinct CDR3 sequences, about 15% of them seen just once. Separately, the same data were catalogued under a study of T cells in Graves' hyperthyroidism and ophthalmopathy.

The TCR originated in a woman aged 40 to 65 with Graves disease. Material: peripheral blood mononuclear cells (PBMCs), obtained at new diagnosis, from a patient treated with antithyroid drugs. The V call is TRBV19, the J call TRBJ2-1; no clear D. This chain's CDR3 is CASRRYNEQFF. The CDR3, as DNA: TGTGCCAGCAGGCGATACAATGAGCAGTTCTTC.